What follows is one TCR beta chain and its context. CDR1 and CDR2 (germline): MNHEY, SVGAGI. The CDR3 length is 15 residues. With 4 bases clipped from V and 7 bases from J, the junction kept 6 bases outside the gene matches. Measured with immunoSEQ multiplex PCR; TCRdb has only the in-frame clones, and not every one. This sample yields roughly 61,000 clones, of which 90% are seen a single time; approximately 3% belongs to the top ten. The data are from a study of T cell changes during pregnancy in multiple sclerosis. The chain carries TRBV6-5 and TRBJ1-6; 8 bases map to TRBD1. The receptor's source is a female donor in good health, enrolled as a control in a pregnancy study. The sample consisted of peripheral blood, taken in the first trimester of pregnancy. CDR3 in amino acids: CASSFLRQGNSPLHF. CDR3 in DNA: TGTGCCAGCAGTTTCCTCCGACAGGGGAATTCACCCCTCCACTTT.